The 9 T cell receptor beta chains given below trace back to one sample, sequenced in a study of vaccination and CD4 T cells after COVID-19. Time point indicated: late sampling 161 to 241 days after vaccination in a few convalescent patients. The treatment denotes: roughly 11-day PBMC culture with coronavirus spike peptide pools or control peptides (ViraFEST assay). What these receptors recognize is not known. Cultured CD4+ T-cell DNA underwent Oncomine TCR Beta short-read sequencing. TCRdb independently ran MiXCR on the PCR reads; one entry per CDR3 protein. The sample yields 20,000 to 25,000 distinct CDR3 sequences, less than 35% seen once. This sample comprised CD4+ T cells from blood, cultured in vitro, obtained about 7 months after SARS-CoV-2 vaccination. These receptor sequences come from a human donor who had recovered from COVID-19.

This chain links TRBV7-3 with TRBJ2-1; 9 positions agree with TRBD1. The CDR3 extends over 17 amino acids. The germline gives CDR1 SGHTA, CDR2 FQGTGA. Germline trimming cut 2 bases from V and 4 bases from J; bases unmatched to any gene: 9. CDR3 region: CASSLFSRGQGYNEQFF. CDR3 bases: TGTGCCAGCAGCTTATTCTCTAGAGGACAGGGGTACAATGAGCAGTTCTTC.

A few counts support this clonotype. The chain couples TRBV10-3 to TRBJ2-5, with D unresolved. The CDR3 is 13 amino acids. V was clipped by 0 bases and J by 5 bases, with 7 bases between them. The V gene's germline CDR1 is ENHRY and CDR2 SYGVKD. The CDR3 sequence: CAISESMEETQYF. The DNA of the CDR3 is TGTGCCATCAGTGAGTCGATGGAGGAGACCCAGTACTTC.

The chain carries TRBV7-3 and TRBJ2-3; D is possibly TRBD2 (6 bases). With 0 bases removed from V and 2 bases from J, the gap between germline ends came to 21 bases. The CDR3 has 19 amino acids. Germline CDR1 and CDR2: SGHTA and FQGTGA. CDR3 residues: CASSLTGGGPPGDTDTQYF. The CDR3 nucleotides read TGTGCCAGCAGCTTAACGGGCGGCGGGCCTCCGGGGGACACAGATACGCAGTATTTT.

The chain combines TRBV7-9 with TRBJ1-1; D is ambiguous. Trimming left V 4 bases short and J 3 bases short, with 9 bases between. CDR3 length equals 13 residues. The germline gives CDR1 SEHNR, CDR2 FQNEAQ (reference sequence). The CDR3 nucleotides read TGTGCCAGCAGCTCAGACTGGGACACTGAAGCTTTCTTT. Translation: CASSSDWDTEAFF.

The CDR3 bases are TGCAGTGCAAGACCGGGACAAAATTTCGAGCAGTACTTC. Protein sequence: CSARPGQNFEQYF. The V gene is TRBV20-1, the J gene TRBJ2-7; a possible D gene is TRBD1 (6 bases). The CDR3 totals 13 residues. Trimming left V 6 bases short and J 6 bases short, with 18 bases between. CDR1 is DFQATT and CDR2 is SNEGSKA in the germline V gene (reference sequence).

This clonotype appeared a single time. This rearrangement joins TRBV19 to TRBJ2-1, with TRBD2 matching 11 bases. The CDR3 runs to 15 residues. V dropped 6 bases and J dropped 3; count of bases not matched to a gene: 4. CDR1 and CDR2 from the germline V gene are LNHDA and SQIVND (reference sequence). Here the CDR3 reads CASSRTSGRYNEQFF. CDR3 nucleotides: TGTGCCAGTAGCCGGACTAGCGGGCGCTACAATGAGCAGTTCTTC.

This clonotype was observed a few times. This rearrangement joins TRBV24-1 to TRBJ2-2, with 7 nucleotides matching TRBD2. The germline gives CDR1 KGHDR, CDR2 SFDVKD. V trimming: 1 base; J trimming: 4 bases; junction bases outside the gene matches: 5. The CDR3 sequence is 16 residues long. The CDR3 DNA sequence: TGTGCCACCAGTGATTTAGGCGGGAGTCCCACCGGGGAGCTGTTTTTT. Translation: CATSDLGGSPTGELFF.

The chain has TRBV7-9 and TRBJ2-3; D is perhaps TRBD1 (6 bases). The ends were cut back, 5 bases at V and 0 bases at J, with 12 bases in the middle. Germline assignment: CDR1 SEHNR and CDR2 FQNEAQ (reference sequence). This CDR3 contains 15 residues. Here the CDR3 DNA reads TGTGCCAGCAGCCTTGGGACAACGAGCACAGATACGCAGTATTTT. It specifies CASSLGTTSTDTQYF.

The CDR3 DNA sequence: TGTGCCACCAGCAGAGGCGGGGTACAAACCTACGAGCAGTACTTC. This translates into CATSRGGVQTYEQYF. The chain uses TRBV15 and TRBJ2-7, with D tentatively TRBD2 (6 bases). The CDR3 covers 15 residues. The germline V gene encodes CDR1 LNHNV and CDR2 YYDKDF (reference sequence). The germline V and J ends were trimmed by 1 base and 2 bases, with 12 bases remaining between them.